This T cell receptor beta chain was sequenced in a study of chemoradiotherapy in HPV16-positive cancers. Whole-study results and caveats: Only a couple of HPV16-positive patients supplied the functional HPV-specificity definition. Better recurrence-free survival went with HPV-responsive T-cell expansion in HPV16-positive patients. During treatment, candidate HPV-specific clones and E7-related motifs expanded in tumor.

Repertoires were sampled repeatedly during chemoradiotherapy. This clone was observed a single time. The antigen remains unidentified. Generated by immunoSEQ multiplex PCR, the TCRdb table keeps only in-frame clones and is missing some. The sample has around 25,000 clones; approximately 90% are singletons. The V gene lost 2 bases and the J gene lost 4 bases, with 14 bases spanning the gap. CDR3 size: 15 residues. Germline CDR1 MNHEY, CDR2 SVGAGI. V usage is TRBV6-5 and J usage is TRBJ1-2; TRBD1 is a possible D gene (6 bases). This receptor was identified in a human donor with HPV-associated anogenital cancer. This sample comprised blood, obtained from a patient who underwent chemoradiotherapy. The chain's CDR3 is CASSYNGGEIYGYTF. CDR3 in DNA: TGTGCCAGCAGTTACAACGGGGGCGAGATCTATGGCTACACCTTC.